These T cell receptor beta chains were read from a single sample in a study of cytomegalovirus exposure and HLA in healthy donors. Assay used: immunoSEQ multiplex PCR; TCRdb lists only in-frame clones, some missing. Altogether 55,000 to 75,000 clones are present, less than 70% being singletons, with the ten largest covering 2.8%. The sequenced sample consisted of PBMCs. All receptors derive from a man under 40 in good health and CMV-seronegative. CDR3s include the opening cysteine and the closing phenylalanine or tryptophan. Fields, in order: CDR3 DNA, CDR3 protein, J gene, D gene, V gene, clone size. D genes are given only for firm matches. Expanded clones are given a class, and other clones once, few, many or no size at all.

CDR3 DNA: TGTGCCAGCAGCCCAGGGGTAGCGGGGGGAACCGGGGAGCTGTTTTTT
CDR3 protein: CASSPGVAGGTGELFF
J gene: TRBJ2-2
D gene: TRBD2
V gene: TRBV7-8
clone size: .

CDR3 DNA: TGTGCCAGCAGTTCCCCAGTGCGGAATCAGCCCCAGCATTTT
CDR3 protein: CASSSPVRNQPQHF
J gene: TRBJ1-5
D gene: .
V gene: TRBV6-5
clone size: once

CDR3 DNA: TGTGCCAGCAGTTTACTCGGTCGGAACTATGGCTACACCTTC
CDR3 protein: CASSLLGRNYGYTF
J gene: TRBJ1-2
D gene: .
V gene: TRBV6-5
clone size: few

CDR3 DNA: TGTGCCAGCAGCTTAGAGGCAGGGTCCTATGGCTACACCTTC
CDR3 protein: CASSLEAGSYGYTF
J gene: TRBJ1-2
D gene: .
V gene: TRBV11-1
clone size: .

CDR3 DNA: TGTGCCAGCTCACCACCGTGGGCGGGGGGTCAACGAGGGGAGCAGTACTTC
CDR3 protein: CASSPPWAGGQRGEQYF
J gene: TRBJ2-7
D gene: TRBD2
V gene: TRBV18
clone size: .

CDR3 DNA: TGTGCCAGCAGTGAAGACAGAATTAATGAAAAACTGTTTTTT
CDR3 protein: CASSEDRINEKLFF
J gene: TRBJ1-4
D gene: .
V gene: TRBV25-1
clone size: .

CDR3 DNA: TGTGCCAGCAGCGTAGGGGGAGGGGGTAAAAACATTCAGTACTTC
CDR3 protein: CASSVGGGGKNIQYF
J gene: TRBJ2-4
D gene: .
V gene: TRBV9
clone size: .

CDR3 DNA: TGCGCCAGCAGTGAGACAGGTAGGGGGTCCTACGAGCAGTACTTC
CDR3 protein: CASSETGRGSYEQYF
J gene: TRBJ2-7
D gene: .
V gene: TRBV10-2
clone size: .

CDR3 DNA: TGTGCCAGCAGTTTAGCGGGGGGCCGGGAGACCCAGTACTTC
CDR3 protein: CASSLAGGRETQYF
J gene: TRBJ2-5
D gene: TRBD2
V gene: TRBV6-5
clone size: .

CDR3 DNA: TGTGCCAGCAGTCAGGGTGGGTATGGCTACACCTTC
CDR3 protein: CASSQGGYGYTF
J gene: TRBJ1-2
D gene: .
V gene: TRBV28
clone size: .

CDR3 DNA: TGTGCCAGCAGCTTCTCCGGGGCGAACACCGGGGAGCTGTTTTTT
CDR3 protein: CASSFSGANTGELFF
J gene: TRBJ2-2
D gene: .
V gene: TRBV9
clone size: .

CDR3 DNA: TGTGCCAGCAGCGTAGTGACAGGGGGATCCGGGGAGCTGTTTTTT
CDR3 protein: CASSVVTGGSGELFF
J gene: TRBJ2-2
D gene: TRBD1
V gene: TRBV9
clone size: .

CDR3 DNA: TGTGCCAGCAGCTTAGGGAGGGGTGAACACTATGGCTACACCTTC
CDR3 protein: CASSLGRGEHYGYTF
J gene: TRBJ1-2
D gene: .
V gene: TRBV7-9
clone size: .

CDR3 DNA: TGCGCCAGCAGCTTGGGGGGGACAGGCCATTCACCCCTCCACTTT
CDR3 protein: CASSLGGTGHSPLHF
J gene: TRBJ1-6
D gene: TRBD1
V gene: TRBV5-1
clone size: once

CDR3 DNA: TGTGCCAGTAGTCTCTTGGACAGTAGCAATCAGCCCCAGCATTTT
CDR3 protein: CASSLLDSSNQPQHF
J gene: TRBJ1-5
D gene: .
V gene: TRBV19
clone size: few

CDR3 DNA: TGTGCCAGTAGTACTCAGGGGAACACTGAAGCTTTCTTT
CDR3 protein: CASSTQGNTEAFF
J gene: TRBJ1-1
D gene: .
V gene: TRBV19
clone size: .

CDR3 DNA: TGCAGCGTTCGCTCGGCCGCCGGACAGGGGACCTATGGCTACACCTTC
CDR3 protein: CSVRSAAGQGTYGYTF
J gene: TRBJ1-2
D gene: TRBD1
V gene: TRBV29-1
clone size: .

CDR3 DNA: TGTGCCAGCAGTTACCGGGACAGTGACTACGAGCAGTACTTC
CDR3 protein: CASSYRDSDYEQYF
J gene: TRBJ2-7
D gene: TRBD1
V gene: TRBV25-1
clone size: .

CDR3 DNA: TGTGCCAGCAGCATCACAGGGACAGATACGCAGTATTTT
CDR3 protein: CASSITGTDTQYF
J gene: TRBJ2-3
D gene: .
V gene: TRBV27
clone size: .

CDR3 DNA: TGTGCCAGCACCGACAGACAGGGTGGCACTGAAGCTTTCTTT
CDR3 protein: CASTDRQGGTEAFF
J gene: TRBJ1-1
D gene: TRBD1
V gene: TRBV6-5
clone size: once

CDR3 DNA: TGTGCCAGCAGCTTAGGAGGACGGGAAGAGCAGTTCTTC
CDR3 protein: CASSLGGREEQFF
J gene: TRBJ2-1
D gene: .
V gene: TRBV7-9
clone size: .

CDR3 DNA: TGTGCCAGCAGCCCCGAGGGTGCAACTAATGAAAAACTGTTTTTT
CDR3 protein: CASSPEGATNEKLFF
J gene: TRBJ1-4
D gene: .
V gene: TRBV9
clone size: few

CDR3 DNA: TGTGCCAGTAGTCAGGGGGCCCAGCCCCAGCATTTT
CDR3 protein: CASSQGAQPQHF
J gene: TRBJ1-5
D gene: TRBD1
V gene: TRBV19
clone size: .

CDR3 DNA: TGTGCCAGCAGCTACCGGACAGGGGCCTATGGCTACACCTTC
CDR3 protein: CASSYRTGAYGYTF
J gene: TRBJ1-2
D gene: TRBD1
V gene: TRBV5-4
clone size: .

CDR3 DNA: TGTGCCAGCAGCTGGAGGGGAACAGAAACTTCCTACGAGCAGTACTTC
CDR3 protein: CASSWRGTETSYEQYF
J gene: TRBJ2-7
D gene: .
V gene: TRBV13
clone size: .

CDR3 DNA: TGTGCCTGGCCCCAGGAGGAGGGGGACAGGGGCTCAATGGACTATGGCTACACCTTC
CDR3 protein: CAWPQEEGDRGSMDYGYTF
J gene: TRBJ1-2
D gene: TRBD1
V gene: TRBV30
clone size: .

CDR3 DNA: TGTGCCAGCAGTACCGGGACAGGGGTTGACGAGCAGTACTTC
CDR3 protein: CASSTGTGVDEQYF
J gene: TRBJ2-7
D gene: TRBD1
V gene: TRBV2
clone size: .

CDR3 DNA: TGTGCCAGCAGTTACTCCGCGGTACAGCCCCAGCATTTT
CDR3 protein: CASSYSAVQPQHF
J gene: TRBJ1-5
D gene: .
V gene: TRBV6-6
clone size: once

CDR3 DNA: TGTGCCAGCAGCGCCCAAGCGGACAGGGGGCCGCCTTTC
CDR3 protein: CASSAQADRGPPF
J gene: TRBJ1-2
D gene: TRBD1
V gene: TRBV7-9
clone size: .

CDR3 DNA: TGCGCCAGCAGCTTGGGCGGTAGGACAGTGTTGAGCTCCTATAATTCACCCCTCCACTTT
CDR3 protein: CASSLGGRTVLSSYNSPLHF
J gene: TRBJ1-6
D gene: .
V gene: TRBV5-1
clone size: .

CDR3 DNA: TGTGCCAGCAGCTTGGACAGCTTAGCCGCCGGTACGCAGTATTTT
CDR3 protein: CASSLDSLAAGTQYF
J gene: TRBJ2-3
D gene: .
V gene: TRBV7-7
clone size: .

CDR3 DNA: TGTGCCAGCAGTCCGAGGGGGACTAGCGGGGTCAACGAGCAGTACTTC
CDR3 protein: CASSPRGTSGVNEQYF
J gene: TRBJ2-7
D gene: TRBD2
V gene: TRBV13
clone size: .

CDR3 DNA: TGTGCCAGCAGCTTGTTCAGGGATGAGGATGAAAAACTGTTTTTT
CDR3 protein: CASSLFRDEDEKLFF
J gene: TRBJ1-4
D gene: .
V gene: TRBV5-4
clone size: few

CDR3 DNA: TGCGCCAGCAGCTCCGGACAGAGAATGAACACTGAAGCTTTCTTT
CDR3 protein: CASSSGQRMNTEAFF
J gene: TRBJ1-1
D gene: .
V gene: TRBV5-1
clone size: .

CDR3 DNA: TGCGCCAGCAGCCAAGAAGGAAGCGGGGGCTCTTATGAGCAGTTCTTC
CDR3 protein: CASSQEGSGGSYEQFF
J gene: TRBJ2-1
D gene: TRBD2
V gene: TRBV4-1
clone size: .

CDR3 DNA: TGTGCCAGCAGCTTAGAGGGGACAGGTACCAATGAGCAGTTCTTC
CDR3 protein: CASSLEGTGTNEQFF
J gene: TRBJ2-1
D gene: TRBD1
V gene: TRBV11-3
clone size: .

CDR3 DNA: TGTGCCAGTAGGCCAGACAGGGTCCTAGAGACCCAGTACTTC
CDR3 protein: CASRPDRVLETQYF
J gene: TRBJ2-5
D gene: TRBD1
V gene: TRBV19
clone size: .

CDR3 DNA: TGTGCCAGCAGTTTCGGAGGCGACCGCTCTGGAAACACCATATATTTT
CDR3 protein: CASSFGGDRSGNTIYF
J gene: TRBJ1-3
D gene: .
V gene: TRBV6-5
clone size: .

CDR3 DNA: TGTGCCAGCATGGGACAGGGATACGAGCAGTACTTC
CDR3 protein: CASMGQGYEQYF
J gene: TRBJ2-7
D gene: TRBD1
V gene: TRBV6-1
clone size: .

CDR3 DNA: TGTGCCAGCACGAAGGGGGAAAACACTGAAGCTTTCTTT
CDR3 protein: CASTKGENTEAFF
J gene: TRBJ1-1
D gene: .
V gene: TRBV6-1
clone size: few

CDR3 DNA: TGTGCCAGCAGCTTAGACCCGAGGGGGGAGACCCAGTACTTC
CDR3 protein: CASSLDPRGETQYF
J gene: TRBJ2-5
D gene: .
V gene: TRBV7-8
clone size: few

CDR3 DNA: TGTGCCAGCAGTCCCGGGACAGGGCGCGGCTACACCTTC
CDR3 protein: CASSPGTGRGYTF
J gene: TRBJ1-2
D gene: TRBD1
V gene: TRBV27
clone size: few

CDR3 DNA: TGTGCCAGTAGTATGGCCCCCCTTTCAGTCCAGCATTTT
CDR3 protein: CASSMAPLSVQHF
J gene: TRBJ1-5
D gene: .
V gene: TRBV19
clone size: .

CDR3 DNA: TGTGCCAGCAGTTATCCAAAACTAGCGACTGAGCAGTTCTTC
CDR3 protein: CASSYPKLATEQFF
J gene: TRBJ2-1
D gene: TRBD2
V gene: TRBV7-9
clone size: .

CDR3 DNA: TGTGCCAGCAGCGCGGGACAGGGGAATGAAAAACTGTTTTTT
CDR3 protein: CASSAGQGNEKLFF
J gene: TRBJ1-4
D gene: TRBD1
V gene: TRBV6-1
clone size: few

CDR3 DNA: TGTGCCAGTAAGGAGCTGTCCACTGAAGCTTTCTTT
CDR3 protein: CASKELSTEAFF
J gene: TRBJ1-1
D gene: .
V gene: TRBV19
clone size: .

CDR3 DNA: TGTGCCAGCAGGAACAGGGTGGATGACACTGAAGCTTTCTTT
CDR3 protein: CASRNRVDDTEAFF
J gene: TRBJ1-1
D gene: .
V gene: TRBV6-6
clone size: .

CDR3 DNA: TGTGCCAGCAGTGAATATGGCGAGGACACTGAAGCTTTCTTT
CDR3 protein: CASSEYGEDTEAFF
J gene: TRBJ1-1
D gene: .
V gene: TRBV25-1
clone size: .

CDR3 DNA: TGTGCCAGCAGTGTAGACAGGGGGCTGTCGGGGGCCAACGTCCTGACTTTC
CDR3 protein: CASSVDRGLSGANVLTF
J gene: TRBJ2-6
D gene: TRBD1
V gene: TRBV2
clone size: .